This TCR beta chain emerged from a study of a mutant IDH1 vaccine in newly diagnosed glioma. On the study more broadly: It was radiotherapy, temozolomide, or both that patients received previously, with most receiving both.

Time point meaning: week 11, during vaccination. The study gave 300 ug of mutant IDH1 20-mer peptide per vaccine dose, with topical imiquimod. Clones were read by immunoSEQ multiplex PCR, and TCRdb kept only the in-frame ones, dropping some. The table shows about 40,000 clones, with roughly 84% occurring only once. Points from the study as a whole: The study observed vaccine-induced immune responses in more than 80% of patients.

Regarding this clone: Its specificity is not known.

The source material was PBMCs, sampled from a glioma patient whose treatment included an IDH1 peptide vaccine. The receptor was derived from a man between 40 and 49 years old with glioma.

CDR3 protein: CSVLFQETQYF. For the CDR3, the DNA is TGCAGCGTTTTGTTTCAAGAGACCCAGTACTTC. The V gene is TRBV29-1, the J gene TRBJ2-5, with unresolved D. V lost 5 bases and J lost 2, with 6 bases in between. CDR3 length: 11 residues. Germline V gene lookup returns CDR1 SQVTM and CDR2 ANQGSEA.